This T cell receptor beta chain was obtained from a study of human T cells and chemical hapten exposure. Findings and limits, study-wide: TCRs above 1 in 1000 frequency did not change with DPC sensitization. Since the donors had alopecia, their immune response may not be the same as that of healthy people. Patch test score showed a positive correlation with PT1 expanded TCR counts.

The CDR3 has 13 amino acids. CDR1 and CDR2 (germline): SGHTA, FQGNSA. The ends were cut back, 10 bases at V and 1 base at J, with 12 bases in the middle. About this clonotype itself: Antigen specificity is unknown.

MiXCR, run by TCRdb on the RACE reads, gives a single entry per CDR3 protein. The repertoire holds some 180,000 distinct CDR3 sequences, with about 25% as singletons. Time point reported: patch test 3, about 24 weeks after DPC sensitization. Described treatment: therapeutic diphenylcyclopropenone sensitization with weekly scalp DPC. Patients had alopecia, were aged 18 to 70, and were not pregnant. The rearrangement joins TRBV7-2 to TRBJ2-3, with TRBD2 as a possible D gene (6 bases). This sequence was found in a woman in her 40s with alopecia areata. Some clones in this sample may be carry-over from other donors' samples. The source material was whole blood, sampled in connection with sensitization to the hapten diphenylcyclopropenone (DPC). The CDR3 DNA sequence: TGTGCCACCTCCCGCGGGGGCACAGATACGCAGTATTTT. It codes for CATSRGGTDTQYF.